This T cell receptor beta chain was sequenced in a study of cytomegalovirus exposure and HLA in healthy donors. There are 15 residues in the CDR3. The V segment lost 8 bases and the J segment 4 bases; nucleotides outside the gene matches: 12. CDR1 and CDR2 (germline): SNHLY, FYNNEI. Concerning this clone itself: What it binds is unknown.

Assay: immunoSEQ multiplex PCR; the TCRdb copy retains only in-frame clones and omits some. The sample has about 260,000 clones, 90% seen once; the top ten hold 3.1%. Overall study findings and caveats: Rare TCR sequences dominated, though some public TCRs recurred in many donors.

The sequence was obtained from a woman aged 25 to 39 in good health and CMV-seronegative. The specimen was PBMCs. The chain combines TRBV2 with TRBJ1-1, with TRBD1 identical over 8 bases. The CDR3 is CASGTGPGVVTEAFF. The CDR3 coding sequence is TGTGCCAGCGGGACAGGCCCCGGGGTGGTCACTGAAGCTTTCTTT.